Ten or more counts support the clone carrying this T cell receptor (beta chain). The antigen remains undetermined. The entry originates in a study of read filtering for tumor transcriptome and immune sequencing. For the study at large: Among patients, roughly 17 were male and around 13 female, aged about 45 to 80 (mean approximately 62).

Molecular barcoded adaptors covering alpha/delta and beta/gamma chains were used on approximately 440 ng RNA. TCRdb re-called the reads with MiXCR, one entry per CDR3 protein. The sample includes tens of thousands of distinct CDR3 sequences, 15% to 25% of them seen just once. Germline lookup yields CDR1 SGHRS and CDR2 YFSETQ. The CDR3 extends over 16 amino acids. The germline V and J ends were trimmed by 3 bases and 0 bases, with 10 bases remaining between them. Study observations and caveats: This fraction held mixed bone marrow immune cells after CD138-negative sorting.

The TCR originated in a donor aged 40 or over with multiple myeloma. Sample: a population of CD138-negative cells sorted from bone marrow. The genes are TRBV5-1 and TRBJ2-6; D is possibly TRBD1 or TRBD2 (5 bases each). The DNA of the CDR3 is TGCGCCAGCAGCTCCGCAGGGAGCTCTGGGGCCAACGTCCTGACTTTC. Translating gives CASSSAGSSGANVLTF.